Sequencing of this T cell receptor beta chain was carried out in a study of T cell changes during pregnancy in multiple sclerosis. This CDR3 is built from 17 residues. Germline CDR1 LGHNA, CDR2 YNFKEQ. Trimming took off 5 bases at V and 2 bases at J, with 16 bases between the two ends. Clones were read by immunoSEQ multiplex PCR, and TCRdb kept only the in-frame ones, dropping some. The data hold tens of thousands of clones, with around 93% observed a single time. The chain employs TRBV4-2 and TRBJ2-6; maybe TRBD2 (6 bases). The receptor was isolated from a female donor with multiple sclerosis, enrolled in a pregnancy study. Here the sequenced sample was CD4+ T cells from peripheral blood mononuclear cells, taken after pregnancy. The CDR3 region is CASSGGDGLPGANVLTF. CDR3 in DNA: TGTGCCAGCAGCGGCGGGGACGGACTCCCTGGGGCCAACGTCCTGACTTTC.